This passage covers 29 T cell receptor beta chains from one sample sequenced in a study of T cells after yellow fever vaccination. TCRdb fed the 5' RACE reads into MiXCR, producing one record per CDR3 protein. The table includes under 200,000 distinct CDR3 sequences, about 7% detected once. Source: CD4+ T cells sorted from PBMCs, taken 5 to 6 days after the first yellow fever vaccination. All receptors come from a man aged 18 to 29 who received the YFV17D yellow fever vaccine.

The genes are TRBV28 and TRBJ2-7; D remains ambiguous. The V end was cut by 4 bases, the J end by 4 bases, with 14 bases between. The germline CDR1 and CDR2 sequences are MDHEN and SYDVKM. The CDR3 length is 14 residues. This CDR3 is CASSSKGRNYEQYV. CDR3 nucleotide sequence: TGTGCCAGCAGTTCCAAAGGGCGGAATTACGAGCAGTACGTC.

This clonotype was picked up a small number of times. The chain is built from TRBV5-1 and TRBJ1-2, with TRBD1 matching 7 bases. This CDR3 spans 16 amino acids. Trimming at V came to 0 bases and at J to 4 bases, leaving 9 bases not matched to a gene. Germline values: CDR1 SGHRS, CDR2 YFSETQ. The CDR3 protein is CASSLEGQLGPYGYTF. As DNA, the CDR3 is TGCGCCAGCAGCTTGGAGGGACAGTTAGGACCCTATGGCTACACCTTC.

Many counts were recorded for this clonotype. V usage is TRBV5-1 and J usage is TRBJ2-1; D is unresolved. The V gene's germline CDR1 is SGHRS and CDR2 YFSETQ. CDR3 length equals 13 residues. Trimming removed 6 bases at V and 0 bases at J, with 7 bases between. This chain's CDR3 is CASTPSSYNEQFF. For the CDR3, the DNA is TGCGCCAGCACCCCAAGCTCCTACAATGAGCAGTTCTTC.

Ten or more counts support this clonotype. This chain uses TRBV15 with TRBJ2-1; D is undetermined. Per the germline V gene, CDR1 is LNHNV and CDR2 is YYDKDF (reference sequence). Trimming cost V 1 base and J 3 bases, with 10 bases left between them. The CDR3 extends over 15 amino acids. CDR3: CATSRGTTFYNEQFF. Written as DNA, the CDR3 is TGTGCCACCAGCAGAGGAACCACCTTCTACAATGAGCAGTTCTTC.

This clonotype appeared many times. The DNA for the CDR3 is TGTGCCAGCAGGGTGGGACAGTCGTACAATGAGCAGTTCTTC. Translated, it gives CASRVGQSYNEQFF. This rearrangement joins TRBV28 to TRBJ2-1; 7 nucleotides line up with TRBD1. Germline lookup yields CDR1 MDHEN and CDR2 SYDVKM. This CDR3 is built from 14 residues. Losses at the gene ends were 6 bases for V and 4 bases for J; bases not matched to a gene: 6.

This sequence joins TRBV4-3 and TRBJ2-2, with 12 bases that match TRBD2. The CDR3 runs to 18 residues. The trim removed 1 base at V and 6 bases at J, leaving 9 bases unmatched. Per the germline V gene, CDR1 is LGHNA and CDR2 is YSLEER. The CDR3 region is CASSQAALAGGIAGELFF. CDR3 coding DNA: TGCGCCAGCAGCCAAGCCGCACTAGCGGGGGGAATCGCCGGGGAGCTGTTTTTT.

This clonotype was recorded many times. For the CDR3, the DNA is TGTGCCAGCAGCGTAACAGCGGGGACCTTCCAAGAGACCCAGTACTTC. It specifies CASSVTAGTFQETQYF. V is TRBV9 and J is TRBJ2-5, with 7 bases fitting TRBD2. Germline V gene lookup returns CDR1 SGDLS and CDR2 YYNGEE. The CDR3 contains 16 residues. With 1 base clipped from V and 1 base from J, the junction kept 7 bases outside the gene matches.

This chain connects TRBV3-1 to TRBJ2-3; D remains unclear. V gave up 4 bases and J gave up 3 bases, with 8 bases separating them. Germline V gene sequence: CDR1 LGHDT, CDR2 YNNKEL (reference sequence). The CDR3 has 13 residues. The CDR3 DNA sequence: TGTGCCAGCAGCCTCCGGTTAACAGATACGCAGTATTTT. Its translation: CASSLRLTDTQYF.

This clonotype came up many times. The chain uses TRBV30 and TRBJ1-1; perhaps TRBD1 as D (6 bases). CDR1 and CDR2 from the germline V gene are GTSNPN and SVGIG (reference sequence). The CDR3 contains 13 residues. V was clipped by 0 bases and J by 1 base, with 6 bases between them. The DNA for the CDR3 is TGTGCCTGGAGTGTGGGACAGAACACTGAAGCTTTCTTT. Its protein is CAWSVGQNTEAFF.

This clonotype was counted only a few times. V and J are TRBV5-1 and TRBJ2-5; 7 nucleotides agree with TRBD2. The CDR3 covers 14 residues. Germline CDR1 and CDR2: SGHRS and YFSETQ. J gave up 5 bases and V 0 bases, and 4 bases lay outside the gene matches. CDR3 nucleotide sequence: TGCGCCAGCAGCTTGGTTACAGCGGGGGAGACCCAGTACTTC. It encodes CASSLVTAGETQYF.

This clonotype was detected ten times or more. This rearrangement joins TRBV18 to TRBJ1-4; D perhaps matches TRBD1 (6 bases). The CDR3 runs 14 residues. With 4 bases removed from V and 5 bases from J, the gap between germline ends came to 11 bases. CDR1 is KGHSH, CDR2 LQKENI, per germline. Here the CDR3 DNA reads TGTGCCAGCTCACTACAGGGACTGAATGAAAAACTGTTTTTT. The encoded protein is CASSLQGLNEKLFF.

This clonotype was seen only once. Being one base from a much bigger clone, this may be a read error. The V call is TRBV7-3, the J call TRBJ2-1; D gene ambiguous. The CDR3 runs to 15 residues. Germline-derived CDR1 and CDR2 are SGHTA and FQGTGA. V lost 7 bases to trimming and J lost 5 bases, with 18 bases between them. This chain's CDR3 is CASTSPGRRDNEQFF. The CDR3 DNA reads as TGTGCCAGCACCTCACCCGGACGGCGAGACAATGAGCAGTTCTTC.

This clonotype was recorded at least ten times. This sequence joins TRBV7-2 and TRBJ1-3; D call uncertain. V gave up 3 bases and J gave up 0 bases, with 3 bases separating them. CDR1 and CDR2 (germline): SGHTA, FQGNSA. This CDR3 comprises 13 residues. The CDR3 DNA sequence: TGTGCCAGCAGCTTTAACTCTGGAAACACCATATATTTT. Amino acid sequence: CASSFNSGNTIYF. The full variable domain, completed using reference TRBV7-2 and TRBJ1-3, is GAGVSQSPSNKVTEKGKDVELRCDPISGHTALYWYRQSLGQGLEFLIYFQGNSAPDKSGLPSDRFSAERTGGSVSTLTIQRTQQEDSAVYLCASSFNSGNTIYFGEGSWLTVV.

This clonotype was recorded many times. V is TRBV5-6 and J is TRBJ1-2; D is perhaps TRBD1 (5 bases). The CDR3 spans 16 residues. Trimming shortened V by 5 bases and J by 1 base, and 18 bases separated the two germline ends. Germline values: CDR1 SGHDT, CDR2 YYEEEE. In DNA, the CDR3 is TGTGCCAGCAGAGGTAGGGGAGACGGGCATAACTATGGCTACACCTTC. Its translation: CASRGRGDGHNYGYTF.

The chain links TRBV5-1 to TRBJ2-1; 10 bases align to TRBD2. There are 15 residues in the CDR3. Per germline, CDR1 SGHRS and CDR2 YFSETQ. The trim removed 4 bases at V and 13 bases at J, leaving 14 bases unmatched. The CDR3 DNA follows: TGCGCCAGCAGCCCCCAGCCAGCGGGGGGGCCCAAACAGTTCTTC. It specifies CASSPQPAGGPKQFF.

In this sample, this clonotype turned up a few times. This rearrangement joins TRBV7-2 to TRBJ2-1, with 7 bases matching TRBD2. The germline V gene encodes CDR1 SGHTA and CDR2 FQGNSA. Trimming took 2 bases from V and 6 from J; bases not matched to a gene: 4. There are 14 residues in the CDR3. Here the CDR3 DNA reads TGTGCCAGCAGCTTATGGGCTAGCGGCAATGAGCAGTTCTTC. It codes for CASSLWASGNEQFF.

This clonotype was seen ten or more times. The chain joins TRBV6-5 to TRBJ2-2, with a weak D call TRBD2 (5 bases). Trimming shortened V by 0 bases and J by 5 bases, and 16 bases separated the two germline ends. From germline, CDR1 is MNHEY and CDR2 SVGAGI. The CDR3 covers 17 residues. This CDR3 reads CASSYSIRAGATGELFF. DNA for the CDR3: TGTGCCAGCAGTTACTCGATAAGGGCGGGCGCGACCGGGGAGCTGTTTTTT.

The chain uses TRBV4-3 and TRBJ1-2; TRBD1 might be the D (6 bases). The V gene lost 1 base and the J gene lost 7 bases, with 19 bases spanning the gap. The germline V gene encodes CDR1 LGHNA and CDR2 YSLEER. CDR3 length: 16 amino acids. CDR3: CASSQGGGTGSGGYTF. The CDR3 coding sequence is TGCGCCAGCAGCCAAGGAGGAGGAACAGGGAGCGGTGGCTACACCTTC.

The chain is built from TRBV4-1 and TRBJ1-3; D is unresolved. The CDR3 spans 15 residues. V was cut by 1 base and J by 0 bases, with 7 bases left in between. Germline V gene data show CDR1 as MGHRA and CDR2 as YSYEKL. The CDR3 DNA follows: TGCGCCAGCAGCCAAGGGGCTAGCTCTGGAAACACCATATATTTT. It codes for CASSQGASSGNTIYF.

This clonotype was counted only a few times. The V and J genes are TRBV6-2 or TRBV6-3 and TRBJ1-5; 10 bases are shared with TRBD1. The trim removed 5 bases at V and 7 bases at J, leaving 5 bases unmatched. Germline CDR1 is MNHEY and CDR2 is SVGEGT. The CDR3 has 14 amino acids. CDR3 coding DNA: TGTGCCAGCAGTCAGACAGGGGGCCTGCAGCCCCAGCATTTT. It translates to CASSQTGGLQPQHF.

This clonotype was observed at least ten times. This chain uses TRBV12-3 or TRBV12-4 with TRBJ2-1, with 7 bases matching TRBD1. The CDR3 covers 12 residues. The J segment lost 9 bases and the V segment lost 6 bases, leaving 5 bases of the junction unmatched. CDR3 bases: TGTGCCAGCAGAGACAGGGTTGCTGAGCAGTTCTTC. This encodes CASRDRVAEQFF.

J is TRBJ2-2 and V is TRBV2; a weak D match, TRBD1 (6 bases). Looked up from germline, CDR1 is SNHLY and CDR2 is FYNNEI. With 7 bases removed from V and 1 base from J, the gap between germline ends came to 7 bases. The CDR3 runs to 13 residues. The CDR3 nucleotides are TGTGCCAGCAAACAGGGGAACACCGGGGAGCTGTTTTTT. This codes for CASKQGNTGELFF.

V and J are TRBV30 and TRBJ2-5, with no clear D. The CDR3 runs 13 residues. Germline loops: CDR1 GTSNPN, CDR2 SVGIG (reference sequence). Between the trimmed V and J ends, which lost 1 base and 5 bases, there was a span of 11 bases. The CDR3 DNA is TGTGCCTGGAGTGGTGGGATCGGGGAGACCCAGTACTTC. Protein sequence: CAWSGGIGETQYF.

CDR3 sequence reads: CASRDRGLTGELFF. The CDR3 DNA follows: TGTGCCAGTAGAGACAGGGGACTCACCGGGGAGCTGTTTTTT. The chain uses TRBV19 and TRBJ2-2; 8 bases fit TRBD1. Germline V lookup: CDR1 LNHDA, CDR2 SQIVND (reference sequence). V trimming: 6 bases; J trimming: 4 bases; junction bases outside the gene matches: 4. CDR3 length: 14 residues.

This clonotype has just a few counts. J is TRBJ1-5 and V is TRBV20-1; the match to TRBD1 covers 9 bases. The V segment lost 5 bases and the J segment 4 bases; nucleotides outside the gene matches: 9. The CDR3 runs to 15 residues. Germline CDR1 and CDR2: DFQATT and SNEGSKA (reference sequence). The CDR3 loop reads CSAGPGQGGNQPQHF. The CDR3 DNA follows: TGCAGTGCTGGACCGGGACAGGGAGGGAATCAGCCCCAGCATTTT.

There are many counts of this clonotype. The DNA for the CDR3 is TGCGCCAGCTCGCTCGGCGGAGATACGCAGTATTTT. Encoded protein: CASSLGGDTQYF. The gene calls are TRBV5-1 and TRBJ2-3; D is ambiguous. The CDR3 runs 12 residues. The ends were cut back, 7 bases at V and 5 bases at J, with 11 bases in the middle. Germline V CDR1 and CDR2: SGHRS, YFSETQ.

This clonotype was seen at least ten times. The V call is TRBV5-1, the J call TRBJ2-6; D possibly corresponds to TRBD2 (6 bases). This CDR3 contains 17 residues. Per the germline V gene, CDR1 is SGHRS and CDR2 is YFSETQ. Trimming took off 2 bases at V and 2 bases at J, with 14 bases between the two ends. In DNA form, the CDR3 reads TGCGCCAGCAGCTTCAGGGCATGGGGGGCTGGGGCCAACGTCCTGACTTTC. Translating gives CASSFRAWGAGANVLTF.

The chain carries TRBV2 and TRBJ2-3, with 8 bases identical to TRBD2. This CDR3 spans 14 amino acids. Per the germline V gene, CDR1 is SNHLY and CDR2 is FYNNEI. The junction had 5 bases not matched to a gene; V was cut back by 2 bases and J by 7 bases. This chain's CDR3 is CASSETGGPHTQYF. Here the CDR3 DNA reads TGTGCCAGCAGTGAAACGGGGGGGCCACATACGCAGTATTTT.

Many counts were recorded for this clonotype. The chain joins TRBV7-2 to TRBJ1-2; D possibly corresponds to TRBD1 (6 bases). V dropped 5 bases and J dropped 0 bases, with 16 bases sitting between them. This CDR3 comprises 16 residues. Germline V CDR1 and CDR2: SGHTA, FQGNSA. This chain's CDR3 is CASSPGHPGANYGYTF. The CDR3 DNA follows: TGTGCCAGCAGCCCTGGACATCCAGGGGCTAACTATGGCTACACCTTC. Filled out from reference TRBV7-2 and TRBJ1-2, the complete variable domain reads GAGVSQSPSNKVTEKGKDVELRCDPISGHTALYWYRQSLGQGLEFLIYFQGNSAPDKSGLPSDRFSAERTGGSVSTLTIQRTQQEDSAVYLCASSPGHPGANYGYTFGSGTRLTVV.